Presented here are 18 T cell receptor beta chains from one specimen sequenced in a study of T cell changes during pregnancy in multiple sclerosis. Sequencing was performed with immunoSEQ multiplex PCR; in TCRdb, only in-frame clones are kept and a portion is missing. The sample shows about 75,000 clones, 85% to 95% of them seen only once. Specimen: CD4+ T cells from peripheral blood mononuclear cells, collected after pregnancy. Every receptor here comes from a female donor with multiple sclerosis, enrolled in a pregnancy study.

The genes are TRBV5-4 and TRBJ1-4, with D unclear. Trimming took off 0 bases at V and 0 bases at J, with 6 bases between the two ends. Germline V gene data show CDR1 as SGHNT and CDR2 as YYREEE (reference sequence). This CDR3 has 15 amino acids. The CDR3 DNA sequence: TGTGCCAGCAGCTTGGCCGGGTCAACTAATGAAAAACTGTTTTTT. It specifies CASSLAGSTNEKLFF.

This rearrangement joins TRBV7-2 to TRBJ1-1, with 11 bases aligning to TRBD1. The CDR3 loop spans 15 amino acids. V gave up 1 base and J gave up 6 bases; unmatched junction bases: 4. CDR1 and CDR2 from the germline V gene are SGHTA and FQGNSA. The CDR3 region has the DNA TGTGCCAGCAGCTTAGTAGGACAGGGGGCCTCTGAAGCTTTCTTT. Encoded protein: CASSLVGQGASEAFF.

This chain joins TRBV6-1 and TRBJ2-1, with a tentative D call TRBD2 (6 bases). Trimming took 4 bases from V and 5 from J, leaving 18 bases between them. The CDR3 is 16 residues long. The V gene's germline CDR1 is MNHNS and CDR2 SASEGT. The DNA for the CDR3 is TGTGCCAGCAGTGGACAAAGGAGGGTTTTTGACAATGAGCAGTTCTTC. Translated: CASSGQRRVFDNEQFF.

CDR3 in amino acids: CASRSHLIAGVGNEQFF. The CDR3 nucleotides read TGCGCCAGCCGCTCACACCTAATAGCGGGAGTCGGTAATGAGCAGTTCTTC. The rearrangement links TRBV4-3 to TRBJ2-1; 9 bases agree with TRBD2. J gave up 7 bases and V 8 bases, and 18 bases lay outside the gene matches. Germline V gives CDR1 LGHNA, CDR2 YSLEER. This CDR3 is 17 amino acids long.

CDR3 nucleotide sequence: TGTGCCAGCAGCCCAATTATTCGACTAGCGGGAGAGTACAATGAGCAGTTCTTC. It specifies CASSPIIRLAGEYNEQFF. The chain recombines TRBV7-9 with TRBJ2-1; 12 nucleotides line up with TRBD2. V lost 5 bases to trimming and J lost 4 bases; unmatched junction nucleotides: 12. The germline gives CDR1 SEHNR, CDR2 FQNEAQ (reference sequence). This CDR3 is built from 18 residues. Full variable domain (missing parts from reference TRBV7-9 and TRBJ2-1): DTGVSQNPRHKITKRGQNVTFRCDPISEHNRLYWYRQTLGQGPEFLTYFQNEAQLEKSRLLSDRFSAERPKGSFSTLEIQRTEQGDSAMYLCASSPIIRLAGEYNEQFFGPGTRLTVL.

CDR3 residues: CASSPPAGGGYTF. The CDR3 nucleotides are TGTGCCAGCTCACCACCTGCAGGGGGTGGCTACACCTTC. The rearrangement links TRBV18 to TRBJ1-2; 7 nucleotides line up with TRBD1. This CDR3 has 13 amino acids. V dropped 0 bases and J dropped 7; count of bases not matched to a gene: 2. In germline, CDR1 is KGHSH, CDR2 LQKENI.

V usage is TRBV7-8 and J usage is TRBJ2-3; 7 nucleotides align to TRBD2. CDR3 length equals 16 residues. The germline gives CDR1 SGHVS, CDR2 FQNEAQ. Losses at the gene ends were 3 bases for V and 0 bases for J; bases not matched to a gene: 6. This CDR3 reads CASSFRRAGSTDTQYF. In nucleotides, the CDR3 is TGTGCCAGCAGCTTCCGAAGAGCGGGGAGCACAGATACGCAGTATTTT.

The rearrangement uses TRBV19 and TRBJ2-1; TRBD2 matches at 9 bases. The V and J ends lost 1 base and 4 bases, in that order; junction bases with no gene match: 8. The CDR3 loop spans 17 amino acids. The germline gives CDR1 LNHDA, CDR2 SQIVND (reference sequence). CDR3 in amino acids: CASSIVASGKFYNEQFF. CDR3 bases: TGTGCCAGTAGTATAGTGGCTAGCGGGAAGTTTTACAATGAGCAGTTCTTC.

The V gene is TRBV30, the J gene TRBJ2-5, with a tentative D call TRBD2 (6 bases). The end of the DNA aligns better with TRBJ2-7, so the J call may be wrong. CDR3 length: 15 amino acids. The germline gives CDR1 GTSNPN, CDR2 SVGIG (reference sequence). The CDR3 region is CAWSTRRELGYEQYF. DNA for the CDR3: TGTGCCTGGAGTACCCGGAGGGAATTAGGTTACGAGCAGTACTTC.

V and J are TRBV7-9 and TRBJ1-4; TRBD1 agrees at 7 bases. The CDR3 totals 15 residues. V trimming: 8 bases; J trimming: 3 bases; junction bases outside the gene matches: 9. In germline, CDR1 is SEHNR, CDR2 FQNEAQ (reference sequence). The CDR3 sequence is CASSTGSSSNEKLFF. The CDR3 bases are TGTGCCAGCTCGACAGGGAGCAGTTCTAATGAAAAACTGTTTTTT.

The chain is built from TRBV11-3 and TRBJ2-1; 13 nucleotides agree with TRBD2. The CDR3 runs to 18 residues. The J segment lost 0 bases and the V segment lost 5 bases, leaving 7 bases of the junction unmatched. From germline, CDR1 is SGHNT and CDR2 YENEEA. CDR3 region: CASSRGGLAGSSYNEQFF. CDR3 DNA: TGTGCCAGCAGCCGGGGGGGACTAGCGGGGAGCTCCTACAATGAGCAGTTCTTC.

CDR3: CASSLEVPPIYF. In nucleotides, the CDR3 is TGTGCCAGCAGTTTAGAGGTCCCTCCCATATATTTT. The chain recombines TRBV28 with TRBJ1-3, with D unclear. The germline CDR1 and CDR2 sequences are MDHEN and SYDVKM. Trimming took 2 bases from V and 11 from J, leaving 10 bases between them. The CDR3 consists of 12 residues.

The chain combines TRBV14 with TRBJ1-2; no clear D gene. CDR3 length equals 13 residues. V shed 4 bases and J shed 0 bases, with 6 bases lying between them. Germline values: CDR1 SGHDN, CDR2 FVKESK. This CDR3 reads CASSPAANYGYTF. Written as DNA, the CDR3 is TGTGCCAGCAGCCCGGCGGCTAACTATGGCTACACCTTC.

J is TRBJ2-1 and V is TRBV5-1, with 12 bases aligning to TRBD2. V trimming: 3 bases; J trimming: 15 bases; junction bases outside the gene matches: 13. In germline, CDR1 is SGHRS, CDR2 YFSETQ. CDR3 size: 15 residues. Written as DNA, the CDR3 is TGCGCCAGCAGCTCGGTGACTAGCGGGAGTTCCTCGGGGTTCTTC. This gives the protein CASSSVTSGSSSGFF.

The J gene is TRBJ1-5, the V gene TRBV7-8; TRBD1 matches at 8 bases. With 5 bases clipped from V and 1 base from J, the junction kept 4 bases outside the gene matches. This CDR3 has 15 residues. From germline, CDR1 is SGHVS and CDR2 FQNEAQ. The CDR3 DNA follows: TGTGCCAGCAGCGTAGACAGGGGAAGCAATCAGCCCCAGCATTTT. Its protein product is CASSVDRGSNQPQHF.

The chain joins TRBV19 to TRBJ2-1; 7 bases map to TRBD1. Germline V gene lookup returns CDR1 LNHDA and CDR2 SQIVND (reference sequence). The CDR3 covers 13 residues. J gave up 6 bases and V 7 bases, and 6 bases lay outside the gene matches. The CDR3 DNA follows: TGTGCCAGTAACAAGGGGGCGAGCAATGAGCAGTTCTTC. Translation gives CASNKGASNEQFF.

This chain links TRBV29-1 with TRBJ2-1, with 12 bases aligning to TRBD2. The trim removed 8 bases at V and 9 bases at J, leaving 14 bases unmatched. The CDR3 runs 15 residues. Germline V gene lookup returns CDR1 SQVTM and CDR2 ANQGSEA. CDR3 DNA: TGCAGCCTTCAAACCCTAGCGGGAGGGCCCAGTGAGCAGTTCTTC. Protein product: CSLQTLAGGPSEQFF.

The V gene is TRBV1, the J gene TRBJ2-7; the D call of TRBD2 is as the table states it, not checked on the DNA. TRBV1 is labeled a pseudogene. The CDR3 consists of 12 residues. The DNA for the CDR3 is TGCACCAGCAGCCACATAGGGACTAGCGGGGACTTC. Encoded protein: CTSSHIGTSGDF.